The present TCR beta chain was sequenced within a study of blood T cell repertoires in COVID-19 (dated by TCRdb to between 2020 and 2021). About the study as a whole: Samples from collaborators originated in the United States, Italy and Spain and spanned both the acute and convalescent phases of COVID-19. The prospective study material was composed of cDNA or gDNA derived from T cells, B-cell-depleted T cells, or PBMCs. Subjects who had been exposed to COVID-19, were actively infected with it, or had recovered from it provided the deeply sampled blood TCRbeta repertoires that made up the dataset. The repertoires were made available in a free public database intended to serve as a resource for research on the immune response to SARS-CoV-2. Samples were obtained from the ongoing ImmuneRACE study (first 160 participants) and from over a thousand subjects provided by 6 global collaborators. The sample metadata nearly always contained a de-identified subject ID, COVID-19 status, age in years and sex. Where available, HLA class I and class II types were taken from metadata supplied by the sample provider and were not determined by assay-based typing. General study outcomes and caveats: Clinical and demographic metadata were provided uncurated, with the amount varying by source and participant.

In regard to this clone: Its antigen is still unknown. Nothing much larger sits one base from this clone, and base qualities are not available.

TCRbeta CDR3 regions were amplified from genomic DNA by means of the immunoSEQ Assay, a bias-controlled multiplex PCR. Per the original workflow: Nucleated cell counts per sample were estimated from amplification of reference gene primers within the assay. To quantify the absolute abundance of each unique TCRbeta CDR3 rearrangement, sequence reads were collapsed and filtered. For each sample, productive Simpson clonality was calculated as the square root of Simpson's diversity index over productive rearrangements. Entries here come from immuneACCESS through TCRdb and include only in-frame sequences with V and J called. Some clones fail to appear in such tables; in the studies checked, an unresolved V gene covers under half of the shortfall, and the cause of the remainder is unknown. Clone size and V and J calls were adopted from that table, with D and trimming inferred from the DNA. The sample table holds about 81,000 clones, of which 90% to 95% were seen once. The ten largest make up under 2.5% of the sample.

Each collaborating institution followed its own protocols to collect whole blood in K2EDTA tubes. For TCRbeta analysis, collaborators shipped samples in one of three forms: frozen whole blood, isolated PBMCs, or DNA extracted from either of those sample types. V sheds 11 bases and J sheds 2 bases, leaving 23 bases between their ends. The CDR3 sequence holds 16 residues, the cysteine and phenylalanine included. Only the CDR3 DNA stays, 48 bases, in frame from base 1. Looking up the germline V gene (reference sequence) yields CDR1 WNHNN and CDR2 SYGVQD. The sequence came from a woman in her forties or fifties in a cohort sampled during active COVID-19. What was sequenced was peripheral blood. The V and J segments used are TRBV10-1 and TRBJ2-3; the D gene lacks a confident call. The CDR3 region has the sequence CAGPVVGRQPTDTQYF. The DNA reads TGCGCCGGTCCGGTTGTGGGCAGACAACCCACAGATACGCAGTATTTT.